This passage covers 13 T cell receptor beta chains from one sample sequenced in a study of T cells in localized non-small cell lung cancer. The method was immunoSEQ multiplex PCR; TCRdb's version includes in-frame clones alone and lacks a portion of them. Here the sample spans about 61,000 clones, 80% to 90% being singletons. The sequencing used peripheral blood, collected before any cancer treatment. These receptors came from a man aged 40 to 75 with stage I squamous cell lung carcinoma.

The rearrangement uses TRBV28 and TRBJ1-6; D call uncertain. The CDR3 sequence is 11 residues long. Trimming left V 3 bases short and J 11 bases short, with 5 bases between. Germline assignment: CDR1 MDHEN and CDR2 SYDVKM. CDR3 in amino acids: CASSFGPPLHF. DNA of the CDR3: TGTGCCAGCAGTTTCGGACCACCCCTCCACTTT. Looking up the rest from reference TRBV28 and TRBJ1-6 gives the full variable domain: DVKVTQSSRYLVKRTGEKVFLECVQDMDHENMFWYRQDPGLGLRLIYFSYDVKMKEKGDIPEGYSVSREKKERFSLILESASTNQTSMYLCASSFGPPLHFGNGTRLTVT.

This chain links TRBV7-2 with TRBJ2-1, with D unresolved. From germline, CDR1 is SGHTA and CDR2 FQGNSA. This CDR3 has 15 amino acids. The V end was cut by 4 bases, the J end by 10 bases, with 20 bases between. The CDR3 nucleotides are TGTGCCAGCAGCTCAGAGCTATCTATCTGGCCAGAGCAGTTCTTC. The encoded protein is CASSSELSIWPEQFF.

The chain combines TRBV11-3 with TRBJ2-3; D call uncertain. V was clipped by 5 bases and J by 0 bases, with 12 bases between them. CDR1 is SGHNT and CDR2 is YENEEA in the germline V gene. CDR3 length: 15 amino acids. CDR3 in DNA: TGTGCCAGCAGCCCGGACGGATCTAGCACAGATACGCAGTATTTT. Its protein product is CASSPDGSSTDTQYF.

This clone is a singleton in its sample. The gene calls are TRBV18 and TRBJ2-1, with D possibly being TRBD2 (6 bases). The CDR3 loop spans 14 amino acids. Germline assignment: CDR1 KGHSH and CDR2 LQKENI. Trimming stripped 5 bases from V and 6 bases from J, with 14 bases between. The DNA of the CDR3 is TGTGCCAGCTCAACCGGGACTCAAATCAATGAGCAGTTCTTC. Translating it yields CASSTGTQINEQFF. The full variable domain, completed using reference TRBV18 and TRBJ2-1, is NAGVMQNPRHLVRRRGQEARLRCSPMKGHSHVYWYRQLPEEGLKFMVYLQKENIIDESGMPKERFSAEFPKEGPSILRIQQVVRGDSAAYFCASSTGTQINEQFFGPGTRLTVL.

The chain is built from TRBV7-9 and TRBJ1-1; no firm D call. Germline assignment: CDR1 SEHNR and CDR2 FQNEAQ (reference sequence). V lost 2 bases, J lost 4 bases, and 11 bases lay in between. This CDR3 is built from 14 residues. The CDR3 nucleotides read TGTGCCAGCAGCTTACCGGGTCGTCGCACTGAAGCTTTCTTT. The encoded protein is CASSLPGRRTEAFF.

The rearrangement joins TRBV9 to TRBJ2-3, with a possible D match to TRBD2 (5 bases). Between the trimmed V and J ends, which lost 0 bases and 2 bases, there was a span of 13 bases. Germline CDR1 reads SGDLS; CDR2 reads YYNGEE. This CDR3 contains 16 residues. CDR3 nucleotides: TGTGCCAGCAGCGTAGCCAGCGGAGTGAACACAGATACGCAGTATTTT. Translating it yields CASSVASGVNTDTQYF.

The chain couples TRBV7-9 to TRBJ2-7; no clear D. From germline, CDR1 is SEHNR and CDR2 FQNEAQ (reference sequence). The CDR3 runs 14 residues. V was pared by 3 bases and J by 0 bases, with 9 bases between. The CDR3 spells CASSFSESSYEQYF. CDR3 nucleotides: TGTGCCAGCAGCTTCTCAGAGAGCTCCTACGAGCAGTACTTC.

The V and J genes are TRBV10-3 and TRBJ1-5, with D unresolved. Deletions cut 0 bases from V and 4 bases from J, with 10 bases between. Germline CDR1 and CDR2: ENHRY and SYGVKD. The CDR3 contains 15 residues. In nucleotides, the CDR3 is TGTGCCATCAGTGAGTCTTTTGACGGTAATCAGCCCCAGCATTTT. Translation: CAISESFDGNQPQHF.

The chain joins TRBV27 to TRBJ1-2; D may be TRBD1 (6 bases). Per germline, CDR1 MNHEY and CDR2 SMNVEV (reference sequence). The V end lost 6 bases, the J end lost 3 bases, and 14 bases lay between the germline ends. CDR3 length: 14 amino acids. This CDR3 is CASSEGGQYYGYTF. The DNA for the CDR3 is TGTGCCAGCAGCGAGGGGGGGCAATACTATGGCTACACCTTC.

The chain combines TRBV19 with TRBJ2-3, with TRBD2 matching over 14 bases. The CDR3 loop spans 18 amino acids. Unmatched junction bases numbered 9, after V lost 6 bases and J lost 1 base. The germline V gene encodes CDR1 LNHDA and CDR2 SQIVND (reference sequence). The CDR3 reads CASSPGLAGGLGTDTQYF. Here the CDR3 DNA reads TGTGCCAGTAGCCCCGGACTAGCGGGAGGTCTTGGCACAGATACGCAGTATTTT.

This clone occurred once. This chain joins TRBV5-1 and TRBJ2-7, with 9 bases identical to TRBD1. This CDR3 has 15 residues. CDR1 and CDR2 from the germline V gene are SGHRS and YFSETQ. Trimming took 4 bases from V and 0 from J; bases not matched to a gene: 5. The CDR3 here is CASSGDRGSSYEQYF. The CDR3 bases are TGCGCCAGCAGCGGTGACAGGGGGAGCTCCTACGAGCAGTACTTC.

The J gene is TRBJ1-1, the V gene TRBV10-1, with 9 bases identical to TRBD1. Losses at the gene ends were 4 bases for V and 3 bases for J; bases not matched to a gene: 6. This CDR3 contains 15 residues. Germline CDR1 and CDR2: WNHNN and SYGVQD (reference sequence). CDR3 region: CASSGTGGLDTEAFF. The DNA for the CDR3 is TGCGCCAGCAGTGGTACAGGGGGCTTGGACACTGAAGCTTTCTTT.

V gene TRBV25-1 combines with J gene TRBJ2-1; D may be TRBD1 (5 bases). The CDR3 runs to 13 residues. Per the germline V gene, CDR1 is MGHDK and CDR2 is SYGVNS. The V end lost 6 bases, the J end lost 1 base, and 7 bases lay between the germline ends. The CDR3, as DNA: TGTGCCAGCAGCAGGGTGTCCTACAATGAGCAGTTCTTC. Residues: CASSRVSYNEQFF.